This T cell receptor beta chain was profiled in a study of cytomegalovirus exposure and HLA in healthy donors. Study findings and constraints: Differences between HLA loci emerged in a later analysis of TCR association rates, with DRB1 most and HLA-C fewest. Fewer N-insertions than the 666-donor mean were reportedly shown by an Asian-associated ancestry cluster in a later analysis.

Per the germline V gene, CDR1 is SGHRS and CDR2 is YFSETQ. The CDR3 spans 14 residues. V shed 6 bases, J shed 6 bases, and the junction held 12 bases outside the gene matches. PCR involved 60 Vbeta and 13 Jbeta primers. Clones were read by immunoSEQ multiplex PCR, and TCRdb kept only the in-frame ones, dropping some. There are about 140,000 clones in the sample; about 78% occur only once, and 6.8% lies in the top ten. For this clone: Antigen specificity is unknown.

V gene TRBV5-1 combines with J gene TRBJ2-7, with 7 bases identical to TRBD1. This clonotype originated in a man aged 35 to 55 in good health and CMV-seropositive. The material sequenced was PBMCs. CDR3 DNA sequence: TGCGCCAGCACCTACCGCGACAGGGTAGGCGAGCAGTACTTC. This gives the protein CASTYRDRVGEQYF.